The TCR beta chain described here comes from a study of OX40 agonist ivuxolimab in advanced cancers. About the study: Head and neck, renal cell, melanoma or hepatocellular carcinoma were the cancers that dose-escalation patients had.

Losses at the gene ends were 5 bases for V and 6 bases for J; bases not matched to a gene: 5. This CDR3 has 16 residues. From germline, CDR1 is SGHVS and CDR2 FNYEAQ. This clone has a single count. Systemic immunosuppression or a history of autoimmune disease excluded patients. Blood was sampled at baseline, cycle 4 day 1, and cycle 7 day 1. TCRdb's table, derived via immunoSEQ multiplex PCR, lists solely in-frame clones and lacks some. The sample has 60,000 to 95,000 clones, roughly 85% seen once. The sequence was collected from an adult with an advanced solid tumor such as melanoma, head and neck, liver or kidney cancer. This chain links TRBV7-6 with TRBJ2-1; TRBD2 matches at 15 bases. The specimen comprised CD4+ or CD8+ T cells sorted from blood, sampled in a trial of the OX40 agonist ivuxolimab. The DNA for the CDR3 is TGTGCCAGCAGCCTAGTGGGACTAGCGGGAGGCAATGAGCAGTTCTTC. It codes for CASSLVGLAGGNEQFF.